Included here is one TCR beta chain sequence, with context. The target antigen is unknown. The protocol was immunoSEQ multiplex PCR, while the TCRdb copy is restricted to in-frame clones and leaves out a portion. This table holds approximately 24,000 clones, about 89% found once. From germline, CDR1 is SGDLS and CDR2 YYNGEE. The CDR3 spans 17 residues. V was pared by 4 bases and J by 0 bases, with 10 bases of the junction left unmatched. This entry is derived from a study of T cells in localized non-small cell lung cancer. Study-level points and caveats: Heterogeneity remains possible because sequencing was limited to only one tumor region. A higher density of T cells in blood coincided with extended overall survival.

The sequence was obtained from a man aged 40-75 years with stage I squamous cell lung carcinoma. Specimen: peripheral blood, collected before any cancer treatment. The gene calls are TRBV9 and TRBJ1-3; 7 positions agree with TRBD1. The CDR3 DNA reads TGTGCCAGCAGCCCTGGGACAGACCCGCACTCTGGAAACACCATATATTTT. Its translation: CASSPGTDPHSGNTIYF.